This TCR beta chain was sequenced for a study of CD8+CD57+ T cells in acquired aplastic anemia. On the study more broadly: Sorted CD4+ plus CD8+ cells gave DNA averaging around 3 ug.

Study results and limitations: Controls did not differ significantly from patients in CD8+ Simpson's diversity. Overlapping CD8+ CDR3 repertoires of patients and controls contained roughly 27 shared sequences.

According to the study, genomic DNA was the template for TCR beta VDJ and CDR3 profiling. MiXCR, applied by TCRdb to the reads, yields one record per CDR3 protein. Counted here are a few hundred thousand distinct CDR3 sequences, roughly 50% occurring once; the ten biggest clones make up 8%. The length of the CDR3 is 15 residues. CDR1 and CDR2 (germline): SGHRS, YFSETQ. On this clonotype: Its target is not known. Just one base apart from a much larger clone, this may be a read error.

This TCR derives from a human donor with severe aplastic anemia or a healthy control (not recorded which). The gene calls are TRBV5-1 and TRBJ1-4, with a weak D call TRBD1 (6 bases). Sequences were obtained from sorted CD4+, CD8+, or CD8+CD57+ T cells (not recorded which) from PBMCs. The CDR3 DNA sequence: TGCGCCGGCAGCCGGGGGGCAGGATCTAATGAAAAACTGTTTTTT. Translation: CAGSRGAGSNEKLFF.